The 11 T cell receptor beta chains presented below share a single source sample, sequenced in a study of OX40 agonist ivuxolimab in advanced cancers. Data came from immunoSEQ multiplex PCR; TCRdb stores just in-frame clones and leaves some out. The sample has tens of thousands of clones, approximately 80% seen once. This sample comprised CD4+ or CD8+ T cells sorted from blood, obtained in a trial of the OX40 agonist ivuxolimab. The receptors were sampled from an adult with an advanced solid tumor such as melanoma, head and neck, liver or kidney cancer.

This sequence joins TRBV30 and TRBJ2-5; 9 bases are shared with TRBD1. This CDR3 region has 12 residues. Germline V gene lookup returns CDR1 GTSNPN and CDR2 SVGIG (reference sequence). The junction had 8 bases not matched to a gene; V was cut back by 8 bases and J by 7 bases. CDR3 in DNA: TGTGCCCGAGCGGGGACAGGGAGGACCCAGTACTTC. It is translated as CARAGTGRTQYF.

The chain recombines TRBV5-4 with TRBJ2-5; 8 bases agree with TRBD2. Germline-derived CDR1 and CDR2 are SGHNT and YYREEE (reference sequence). With V trimmed by 0 bases and J by 1 base, 2 bases remained unmatched. The CDR3 has 15 residues. CDR3 DNA sequence: TGTGCCAGCAGCTTGGACGGGAGGGCCCAAGAGACCCAGTACTTC. It yields the protein CASSLDGRAQETQYF. The full variable domain, rest sourced from reference TRBV5-4 and TRBJ2-5, is ETGVTQSPTHLIKTRGQQVTLRCSSQSGHNTVSWYQQALGQGPQFIFQYYREEENGRGNFPPRFSGLQFPNYSSELNVNALELDDSALYLCASSLDGRAQETQYFGPGTRLLVL.

This chain joins TRBV18 and TRBJ2-2, with D uncertain. Germline V lookup: CDR1 KGHSH, CDR2 LQKENI. V lost 4 bases and J 7 bases, leaving 16 bases between the germline ends. The CDR3 runs 15 residues. The DNA of the CDR3 is TGTGCCAGCTCACTTGGGGAAGGCAAACTCGGGGAGCTGTTTTTT. Translating gives CASSLGEGKLGELFF.

The chain links TRBV6-1 to TRBJ2-1, with D unclear. From germline, CDR1 is MNHNS and CDR2 SASEGT. There are 14 residues in the CDR3. The germline V and J ends were trimmed by 8 bases and 0 bases, with 11 bases remaining between them. The CDR3 sequence is CASRGDSSYNEQFF. DNA for the CDR3: TGTGCCAGCCGTGGGGATAGCTCCTACAATGAGCAGTTCTTC.

This clone was seen only a few times. The chain couples TRBV19 to TRBJ2-7; tentative D call: TRBD2 (5 bases). V was pared by 3 bases and J by 0 bases, with 9 bases between. The V gene's germline CDR1 is LNHDA and CDR2 SQIVND (reference sequence). CDR3 size: 14 residues. As DNA, the CDR3 is TGTGCCAGTAGTATTAGCGTATACTCCTACGAGCAGTACGTC. Amino acid sequence: CASSISVYSYEQYV.

The V call is TRBV4-1, the J call TRBJ2-1; TRBD2 might be the D (5 bases). V lost 3 bases, J lost 3 bases, and 15 bases lay in between. CDR1 is MGHRA and CDR2 is YSYEKL in the germline V gene. This CDR3 contains 16 residues. The CDR3 is CASSHADSRIYNEQFF. The CDR3 bases are TGCGCCAGCAGCCATGCGGACTCCCGAATCTACAATGAGCAGTTCTTC.

As for this clone: The sample holds other DNA sequences that translate to the same CDR3. The V call is TRBV11-2, the J call TRBJ1-2, with D hard to call. The CDR3 consists of 14 residues. Trimming pared 5 bases from V and 2 bases from J, leaving 12 bases between. Looked up from germline, CDR1 is SGHAT and CDR2 is FQNNGV. The CDR3 sequence is CASSLGPGNYGYTF. The CDR3 DNA follows: TGTGCCAGCAGCCTAGGCCCGGGCAACTATGGCTACACCTTC. Variable domain in full (rest from reference TRBV11-2 and TRBJ1-2): EAGVAQSPRYKIIEKRQSVAFWCNPISGHATLYWYQQILGQGPKLLIQFQNNGVVDDSQLPKDRFSAERLKGVDSTLKIQPAKLEDSAVYLCASSLGPGNYGYTFGSGTRLTVV.

The chain links TRBV6-1 to TRBJ2-7; 7 nucleotides agree with TRBD1. Trimming at V came to 2 bases and at J to 1 base, leaving 5 bases not matched to a gene. Germline V gives CDR1 MNHNS, CDR2 SASEGT. The CDR3 extends over 15 amino acids. In nucleotides, the CDR3 is TGTGCCAGCAGTGAATGGACAGGACCTTCCTACGAGCAGTACTTC. Protein: CASSEWTGPSYEQYF.

CDR3 nucleotides: TGTGCCAGCAGCCAAGAGGGGCTAGCGGGGACATACAATGAGCAGTTCTTC. Translated: CASSQEGLAGTYNEQFF. The chain joins TRBV4-2 to TRBJ2-1, with 9 bases that match TRBD2. Germline V CDR1 and CDR2: LGHNA, YNFKEQ. The CDR3 is 17 residues long. The junction had 7 bases not matched to a gene; V was cut back by 0 bases and J by 4 bases.

This sequence joins TRBV5-4 and TRBJ2-3; either TRBD1 or TRBD2 may fit D (6 bases each). There are 13 residues in the CDR3. CDR1 is SGHNT and CDR2 is YYREEE in the germline V gene (reference sequence). CDR3 sequence: CAYSGQSTDTQYF. In DNA, the CDR3 is TGTGCGTATAGCGGACAGAGCACAGATACGCAGTATTTT.

In this sample, this clone turned up once. The chain links TRBV5-1 to TRBJ2-2, with 9 nucleotides matching TRBD2. This CDR3 contains 20 residues. Trimming at V came to 0 bases and at J to 6 bases, leaving 18 bases not matched to a gene. Germline CDR1 reads SGHRS; CDR2 reads YFSETQ. The CDR3 region is CASSLDRSSGALYRAGELFF. In DNA, the CDR3 is TGCGCCAGCAGCTTGGATCGGTCTAGCGGGGCCCTATATCGAGCCGGGGAGCTGTTTTTT.